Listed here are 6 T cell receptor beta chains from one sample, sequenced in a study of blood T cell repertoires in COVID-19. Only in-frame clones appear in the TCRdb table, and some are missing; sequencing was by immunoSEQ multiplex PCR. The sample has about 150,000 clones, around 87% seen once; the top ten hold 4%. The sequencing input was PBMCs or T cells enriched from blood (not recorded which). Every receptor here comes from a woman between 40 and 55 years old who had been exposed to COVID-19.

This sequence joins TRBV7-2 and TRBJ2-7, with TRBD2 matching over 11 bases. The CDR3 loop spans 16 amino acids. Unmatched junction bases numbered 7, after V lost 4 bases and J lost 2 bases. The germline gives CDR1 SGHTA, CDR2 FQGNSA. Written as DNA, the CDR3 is TGTGCCAGCAGCTACGATAGCGGGAGGGCCGCCTACGAGCAGTACTTC. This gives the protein CASSYDSGRAAYEQYF.

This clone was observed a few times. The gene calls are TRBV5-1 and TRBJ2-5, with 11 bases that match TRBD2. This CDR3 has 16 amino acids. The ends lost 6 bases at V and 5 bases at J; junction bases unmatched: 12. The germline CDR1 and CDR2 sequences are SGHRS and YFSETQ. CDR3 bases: TGCGCCAGCACTCCGGACGTAGCGGGAGGGGAGGAGACCCAGTACTTC. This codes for CASTPDVAGGEETQYF.

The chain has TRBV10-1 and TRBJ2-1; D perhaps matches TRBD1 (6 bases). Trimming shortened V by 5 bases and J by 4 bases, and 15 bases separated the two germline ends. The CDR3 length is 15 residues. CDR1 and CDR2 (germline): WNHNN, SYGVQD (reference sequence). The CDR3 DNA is TGCGCCAGCAGTTATTCGCAGGGGAGATACAATGAGCAGTTCTTC. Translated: CASSYSQGRYNEQFF.

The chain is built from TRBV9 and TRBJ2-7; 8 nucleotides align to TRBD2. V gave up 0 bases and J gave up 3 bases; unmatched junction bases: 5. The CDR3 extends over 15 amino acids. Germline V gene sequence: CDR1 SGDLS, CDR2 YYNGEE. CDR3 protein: CASSVGSGGHYEQYF. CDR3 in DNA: TGTGCCAGCAGCGTAGGCAGCGGGGGACACTACGAGCAGTACTTC.

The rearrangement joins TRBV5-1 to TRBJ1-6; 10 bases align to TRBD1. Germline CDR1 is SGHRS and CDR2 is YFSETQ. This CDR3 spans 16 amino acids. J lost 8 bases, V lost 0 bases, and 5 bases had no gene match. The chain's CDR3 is CASSLARGTGDSPLHF. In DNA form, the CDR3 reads TGCGCCAGCAGCTTGGCCCGCGGGACAGGGGATTCACCCCTCCACTTT. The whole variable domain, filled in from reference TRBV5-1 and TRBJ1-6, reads KAGVTQTPRYLIKTRGQQVTLSCSPISGHRSVSWYQQTPGQGLQFLFEYFSETQRNKGNFPGRFSGRQFSNSRSEMNVSTLELGDSALYLCASSLARGTGDSPLHFGNGTRLTVT.

The CDR3: CASSPAGKLAKNIQYF. The DNA for the CDR3 is TGTGCCAGCTCACCAGCGGGCAAACTAGCCAAAAACATTCAGTACTTC. The V gene is TRBV18, the J gene TRBJ2-4, with D possibly matching TRBD2 (5 bases). Germline lookup yields CDR1 KGHSH and CDR2 LQKENI. V shed 2 bases and J shed 0 bases, with 11 bases lying between them. The CDR3 has 16 amino acids.